The 10 T cell receptor beta chains in this list originate from one sample, sequenced in a study of CD8 T cells in ankylosing spondylitis. TCRdb analysed the 5' RACE reads with MiXCR anew, one entry per CDR3 protein. This sample has 200,000 to 300,000 distinct CDR3 sequences, with about 9.1% found just once. Sequenced material: blood, either unsorted or a sorted T cell fraction (not recorded which). These receptors originate from a male donor with ankylosing spondylitis or in good health (not recorded which).

The chain is built from TRBV11-2 and TRBJ2-2; D unresolved. The CDR3 is 15 residues long. V was trimmed by 5 bases and J by 7 bases, leaving 17 bases between them. Germline V lookup: CDR1 SGHAT, CDR2 FQNNGV. The CDR3 bases are TGTGCCAGCAGCCCCCAGAGACACATTGACGGGGAGCTGTTTTTT. Protein: CASSPQRHIDGELFF.

This clonotype was detected many times. The J gene is TRBJ1-2, the V gene TRBV5-1, with 8 bases lining up with TRBD1. V shed 4 bases and J 8 bases; nucleotides not matched to a gene: 7. Germline CDR1 and CDR2: SGHRS and YFSETQ. The CDR3 is 13 residues long. CDR3 region: CASSALTGDGYTF. The DNA for the CDR3 is TGCGCCAGCAGCGCATTGACAGGGGACGGCTACACCTTC. The full variable domain, with the rest looked up from reference TRBV5-1 and TRBJ1-2, is KAGVTQTPRYLIKTRGQQVTLSCSPISGHRSVSWYQQTPGQGLQFLFEYFSETQRNKGNFPGRFSGRQFSNSRSEMNVSTLELGDSALYLCASSALTGDGYTFGSGTRLTVV.

This clonotype was found a few times. The chain uses TRBV24-1 and TRBJ2-3; D is unresolved. The CDR3 is 12 amino acids. The V end lost 3 bases, the J end lost 6 bases, and 6 bases lay between the germline ends. Germline CDR1 reads KGHDR; CDR2 reads SFDVKD. Here the CDR3 DNA reads TGTGCCACCAGTGATCCCTGGGATACGCAGTATTTT. This translates into CATSDPWDTQYF.

The chain carries TRBV18 and TRBJ2-3; 11 nucleotides align to TRBD1. CDR1 is KGHSH and CDR2 is LQKENI in the germline V gene. This CDR3 has 16 amino acids. V dropped 4 bases and J dropped 5; count of bases not matched to a gene: 8. The CDR3 here is CASSLDRTGGRDTQYF. The CDR3 bases are TGTGCCAGCTCACTCGACCGGACAGGGGGCAGAGATACGCAGTATTTT. Full variable domain (missing parts from reference TRBV18 and TRBJ2-3): NAGVMQNPRHLVRRRGQEARLRCSPMKGHSHVYWYRQLPEEGLKFMVYLQKENIIDESGMPKERFSAEFPKEGPSILRIQQVVRGDSAAYFCASSLDRTGGRDTQYFGPGTRLTVL.

This clonotype occurred many times. The chain links TRBV5-1 to TRBJ2-2; D remains unclear. This CDR3 contains 13 residues. Trimming cost V 3 bases and J 7 bases, with 10 bases left between them. Germline V gene data show CDR1 as SGHRS and CDR2 as YFSETQ. The CDR3 spells CASSSPAYGELFF. The DNA of the CDR3 is TGCGCCAGCAGCTCCCCGGCTTACGGGGAGCTGTTTTTT.

This clonotype was recorded many times. The chain couples TRBV20-1 to TRBJ2-1; D is ambiguous. Trimming cost V 3 bases and J 7 bases, with 4 bases left between them. The CDR3 covers 10 residues. CDR1 DFQATT and CDR2 SNEGSKA come from the germline V gene (reference sequence). The CDR3 DNA reads TGCAGTGCTAGTAGAAATGAGCAGTTCTTC. The encoded protein is CSASRNEQFF.

In its sample, this clonotype was seen many times. CDR3 DNA sequence: TGTGCTAGTGGTTTGACCTTAGACAGGGGACTAAATCAGCCCCAGCATTTT. Its translation is CASGLTLDRGLNQPQHF. This chain uses TRBV12-5 with TRBJ1-5, with 8 bases matching TRBD1. The CDR3 runs 17 residues. V lost 2 bases to trimming and J lost 4 bases; unmatched junction nucleotides: 10. Germline lookup yields CDR1 LGHNT and CDR2 FRNRAP.

This clonotype was seen only a few times. The chain uses TRBV9 and TRBJ2-1; possibly TRBD1 or TRBD2 for D (5 bases each). V lost 0 bases and J lost 9, with 16 bases in between. Germline V gene data show CDR1 as SGDLS and CDR2 as YYNGEE. The CDR3 sequence is 15 residues long. CDR3 sequence: CASSVGGAGVVEQFF. The CDR3 bases are TGTGCCAGCAGCGTAGGAGGGGCCGGGGTCGTTGAGCAGTTCTTC.

This clonotype was seen a few times. The rearrangement links TRBV27 to TRBJ2-7; 8 bases line up with TRBD1. Germline V gives CDR1 MNHEY, CDR2 SMNVEV (reference sequence). The CDR3 length is 14 residues. J lost 2 bases, V lost 8 bases, and 8 bases had no gene match. CDR3 in DNA: TGTGCCAGCCGAAAAAAGGGACAGGCCTACGAGCAGTACTTC. Protein sequence: CASRKKGQAYEQYF.

This clonotype has ten or more counts. The J gene is TRBJ1-5, the V gene TRBV24-1, with a tentative D call TRBD1 (6 bases). The ends were cut back, 9 bases at V and 2 bases at J, with 25 bases in the middle. Germline CDR1 is KGHDR and CDR2 is SFDVKD. CDR3 length: 18 amino acids. Here the CDR3 DNA reads TGTGCCACCGGGGAAAGACAGGTTGGGGCCAATGGCAATCAGCCCCAGCATTTT. Its translation is CATGERQVGANGNQPQHF.